The 24 T cell receptor beta chains below were found in one sample sequenced in a study of blood T cell repertoires in COVID-19 (TCRdb year 2020). The library was produced with the immunoSEQ multiplex PCR assay. The table was pulled from immuneACCESS by TCRdb, which kept in-frame rearrangements only. Such tables lose some clones; where checked, under half of the loss comes from unresolved V genes, and the rest has no known cause. In this sample the table shows some 300,000 clones, roughly 91% of which occur a single time. The ten largest clonotypes hold roughly 10% of the sample. Material: PBMCs or T cells enriched from blood (not recorded which). These receptors originate from a woman aged 25 to 39 who had recovered from COVID-19.

This clone is a singleton in its sample. This chain connects TRBV27 to TRBJ1-6, with 10 bases lining up with TRBD1. Germline-derived CDR1 and CDR2 are MNHEY and SMNVEV (reference sequence). The CDR3 runs 18 residues. With 6 bases clipped from V and 0 bases from J, the junction kept 8 bases outside the gene matches. CDR3 coding DNA: TGTGCCAGCAGAGGACAGGGGGTCTTGAGCTCCTATAATTCACCCCTCCACTTT. Its translation is CASRGQGVLSSYNSPLHF.

The chain couples TRBV28 to TRBJ2-7, with TRBD1 matching 9 bases. Germline CDR1 reads MDHEN; CDR2 reads SYDVKM. This CDR3 spans 15 amino acids. Trimming cost V 4 bases and J 2 bases; bases outside gene matches: 6. The CDR3 sequence: CASSYLTGGTYEQYF. Here the CDR3 DNA reads TGTGCCAGCAGTTACCTGACAGGGGGTACCTACGAGCAGTACTTC. Full variable domain (missing parts from reference TRBV28 and TRBJ2-7): DVKVTQSSRYLVKRTGEKVFLECVQDMDHENMFWYRQDPGLGLRLIYFSYDVKMKEKGDIPEGYSVSREKKERFSLILESASTNQTSMYLCASSYLTGGTYEQYFGPGTRLTVT.

This clone was detected only once. V gene TRBV3-1 (or the pseudogene TRBV3-2) combines with J gene TRBJ1-1; D unclear. V gave up 2 bases and J gave up 7 bases, with 11 bases separating them. Germline V gene lookup returns CDR1 LGHDT and CDR2 YNNKEL (reference sequence). The CDR3 is made up of 13 amino acids. CDR3 amino acids: CASSQTWEGEAFF. The CDR3 DNA sequence: TGTGCCAGCAGCCAAACGTGGGAGGGTGAAGCTTTCTTT.

The rearrangement uses TRBV4-1 and TRBJ1-2; D not certain. The CDR3 is 14 residues long. V gave up 1 base and J gave up 1 base, with 7 bases separating them. Looked up from germline, CDR1 is MGHRA and CDR2 is YSYEKL. Here the CDR3 DNA reads TGCGCCAGCAGCCAAGTTCGGGTTAACTATGGCTACACCTTC. This encodes CASSQVRVNYGYTF.

This sequence joins TRBV2 and TRBJ1-4; no firm D call. This CDR3 is 10 amino acids long. V was trimmed by 11 bases and J by 10 bases, leaving 11 bases between them. CDR1 and CDR2 (germline): SNHLY, FYNNEI. Here the CDR3 DNA reads TGTGCCGGTGGGGAGGGAAAACTGTTTTTT. Amino acids: CAGGEGKLFF.

The chain links TRBV6-2 or TRBV6-3 to TRBJ1-5; D is unclear. Germline values: CDR1 MNHEY, CDR2 SVGEGT. The CDR3 has 13 residues. V lost 5 bases to trimming and J lost 7 bases, with 12 bases between them. This CDR3 is CASSMRLQQPQHF. The DNA of the CDR3 is TGTGCCAGCAGTATGAGGTTACAACAGCCCCAGCATTTT.

This chain uses TRBV6-6 with TRBJ1-1; 7 bases fit TRBD1. The trim removed 4 bases at V and 1 base at J, leaving 6 bases unmatched. Germline loops: CDR1 MNHNY, CDR2 SVGAGI (reference sequence). This CDR3 is 15 amino acids long. CDR3 sequence: CASSSYGTENTEAFF. The CDR3 DNA follows: TGTGCCAGCAGTTCATACGGGACAGAGAACACTGAAGCTTTCTTT.

This chain joins TRBV11-1 and TRBJ2-1, with 9 bases lining up with TRBD2. Germline CDR1 is SGHAT and CDR2 is FQDESV (reference sequence). CDR3 length: 16 amino acids. Losses at the gene ends were 3 bases for V and 6 bases for J; bases not matched to a gene: 9. In DNA, the CDR3 is TGTGCCAGCAGCTTTTACTTGCGGGAGGGCCTCAATGAGCAGTTCTTC. Translated: CASSFYLREGLNEQFF.

The V and J genes are TRBV18 and TRBJ2-7; 7 nucleotides align to TRBD1. V lost 3 bases and J lost 4; bases outside the gene matches: 9. Germline V CDR1 and CDR2: KGHSH, LQKENI. The CDR3 has 15 amino acids. CDR3: CASSPSGQAVYEQYF. The CDR3 DNA reads TGTGCCAGCTCACCTTCTGGACAGGCGGTGTACGAGCAGTACTTC.

This sequence joins TRBV5-4 and TRBJ2-1; TRBD2 agrees at 9 bases. J was trimmed by 0 bases and V by 7 bases; bases with no gene match: 8. Germline-derived CDR1 and CDR2 are SGHNT and YYREEE (reference sequence). CDR3 size: 16 residues. CDR3: CASSEAGGSSYNEQFF. CDR3 in DNA: TGTGCCAGCTCGGAAGCGGGAGGCAGCTCCTACAATGAGCAGTTCTTC.

The count of this clone is one. For the CDR3, the DNA is TGTGCCAGCTCACCAGGCACTGGAAACACCATATATTTT. It codes for CASSPGTGNTIYF. The chain is built from TRBV18 and TRBJ1-3, with D uncertain. V shed 2 bases and J shed 2 bases, with 4 bases lying between them. The CDR3 spans 13 residues. Germline V CDR1 and CDR2: KGHSH, LQKENI. Together with reference TRBV18 and TRBJ1-3, the CDR3 gives the full variable domain: NAGVMQNPRHLVRRRGQEARLRCSPMKGHSHVYWYRQLPEEGLKFMVYLQKENIIDESGMPKERFSAEFPKEGPSILRIQQVVRGDSAAYFCASSPGTGNTIYFGEGSWLTVV.

This chain joins TRBV27 and TRBJ2-4; 7 bases map to TRBD2. Trimming removed 6 bases from V and 1 base from J; junction bases left unmatched: 6. CDR1 is MNHEY and CDR2 is SMNVEV in the germline V gene (reference sequence). The CDR3 runs to 15 residues. In DNA form, the CDR3 reads TGTGCCAGCAGCCGGGCGGGGGAGGCCAAAAACATTCAGTACTTC. It specifies CASSRAGEAKNIQYF.

The rearrangement joins TRBV19 to TRBJ1-2; D is undetermined. Deletions cut 7 bases from V and 7 bases from J, with 16 bases between. The CDR3 covers 13 residues. The germline V gene encodes CDR1 LNHDA and CDR2 SQIVND (reference sequence). CDR3 in amino acids: CASTPAGSSGYTF. The CDR3 DNA is TGTGCCAGTACCCCCGCCGGGTCGAGTGGCTACACCTTC.

The chain combines TRBV10-3 with TRBJ1-2, with D possibly TRBD1 on 5 matching bases. V lost 8 bases and J lost 4, with 17 bases in between. Germline V gene lookup returns CDR1 ENHRY and CDR2 SYGVKD. CDR3 length: 14 residues. The CDR3 DNA sequence: TGTGCCATCCGGGTCGAGGGGAGGCTCTATGGCTACACCTTC. Translated: CAIRVEGRLYGYTF.

This CDR3 is CASSRQGSSYEQYF. The CDR3 region has the DNA TGCGCCAGCAGCCGACAGGGATCTTCCTACGAGCAGTACTTC. The rearrangement links TRBV5-1 to TRBJ2-7; 7 bases align to TRBD1. CDR1 SGHRS and CDR2 YFSETQ come from the germline V gene. V lost 4 bases and J lost 1; bases outside the gene matches: 5. This CDR3 comprises 14 residues.

This chain connects TRBV6-5 to TRBJ2-7; D is ambiguous. Deletions cut 7 bases from V and 2 bases from J, with 6 bases between. The length of the CDR3 is 11 residues. From germline, CDR1 is MNHEY and CDR2 SVGAGI. The CDR3 DNA is TGTGCCAGCACAAAAACCTACGAGCAGTACTTC. Its translation is CASTKTYEQYF.

This sequence joins TRBV5-1 and TRBJ2-7; TRBD1 matches 9 bases. Unmatched junction bases numbered 10, after V lost 4 bases and J lost 2 bases. Germline CDR1 reads SGHRS; CDR2 reads YFSETQ. There are 16 residues in the CDR3. CDR3 sequence reads: CASSGTGTGSTYEQYF. CDR3 nucleotides: TGCGCCAGCAGCGGGACAGGGACAGGATCAACCTACGAGCAGTACTTC.

This chain links TRBV9 with TRBJ1-2; TRBD1 agrees at 10 bases. The CDR3 contains 14 residues. V gave up 3 bases and J gave up 3 bases; unmatched junction bases: 2. Germline loops: CDR1 SGDLS, CDR2 YYNGEE. The CDR3 spells CASSGDRGHYGYTF. The CDR3 bases are TGTGCCAGCAGCGGGGACAGGGGACACTATGGCTACACCTTC. Full variable domain (remainder filled in from reference TRBV9 and TRBJ1-2): DSGVTQTPKHLITATGQRVTLRCSPRSGDLSVYWYQQSLDQGLQFLIQYYNGEERAKGNILERFSAQQFPDLHSELNLSSLELGDSALYFCASSGDRGHYGYTFGSGTRLTVV.

The chain employs TRBV27 and TRBJ1-4; D may be TRBD1 (6 bases). The V end was cut by 0 bases, the J end by 6 bases, with 26 bases between. CDR1 and CDR2 (germline): MNHEY, SMNVEV (reference sequence). There are 20 residues in the CDR3. The CDR3 region has the DNA TGTGCCAGCAGTTTATCGACGACAGGCCGGGTGGGAGTGGGAGATGAAAAACTGTTTTTT. It specifies CASSLSTTGRVGVGDEKLFF.

The chain has TRBV28 and TRBJ1-5; 8 bases are shared with TRBD1. The CDR3 runs to 14 residues. CDR1 and CDR2 (germline): MDHEN, SYDVKM. Trimming took 7 bases from V and 2 from J; bases not matched to a gene: 4. CDR3 DNA sequence: TGTGCCAGCATTGAGGACAGGGGCAATCAGCCCCAGCATTTT. It specifies CASIEDRGNQPQHF.

This chain joins TRBV12-5 and TRBJ1-1, with D unclear. CDR1 is LGHNT and CDR2 is FRNRAP in the germline V gene. The CDR3 consists of 15 residues. Trimming shortened V by 0 bases and J by 2 bases, and 10 bases separated the two germline ends. The CDR3 sequence is CASGLVVSFNTEAFF. CDR3 nucleotide sequence: TGTGCTAGTGGTTTGGTGGTGAGCTTCAACACTGAAGCTTTCTTT. The full variable domain, its missing parts supplied by reference TRBV12-5 and TRBJ1-1, is DARVTQTPRHKVTEMGQEVTMRCQPILGHNTVFWYRQTMMQGLELLAYFRNRAPLDDSGMPKDRFSAEMPDATLATLKIQPSEPRDSAVYFCASGLVVSFNTEAFFGQGTRLTVV.

In its sample, this clone was seen a few times. This chain links TRBV3-1 (or the pseudogene TRBV3-2) with TRBJ1-2; 7 bases are a match to TRBD1. The CDR3 totals 15 residues. The germline V gene has CDR1 LGHDT and CDR2 YNNKEL (reference sequence). With 1 base clipped from V and 8 bases from J, the junction kept 10 bases outside the gene matches. The CDR3 coding sequence is TGTGCCAGCAGCCAAGTTCTGGAGGGGGCGGGCGGCTACACCTTC. Protein: CASSQVLEGAGGYTF.

Here the CDR3 DNA reads TGTGCCAGCAGTTACTCGGCAGGGTCTTTCTCGGGCTACACCTTC. It is translated as CASSYSAGSFSGYTF. The rearrangement joins TRBV6-5 to TRBJ1-2, with a possible D match to TRBD1 (5 bases). CDR1 and CDR2 from the germline V gene are MNHEY and SVGAGI. Trimming took off 0 bases at V and 8 bases at J, with 16 bases between the two ends. The CDR3 extends over 15 amino acids.

The chain employs TRBV11-3 and TRBJ2-1; 7 bases fit TRBD2. The CDR3 sequence is 14 residues long. Germline-derived CDR1 and CDR2 are SGHNT and YENEEA. V was pared by 5 bases and J by 5 bases, with 6 bases of the junction left unmatched. The CDR3 sequence is CASSLGLSNNEQFF. The CDR3 nucleotides are TGTGCCAGCAGCCTGGGACTATCCAACAATGAGCAGTTCTTC.